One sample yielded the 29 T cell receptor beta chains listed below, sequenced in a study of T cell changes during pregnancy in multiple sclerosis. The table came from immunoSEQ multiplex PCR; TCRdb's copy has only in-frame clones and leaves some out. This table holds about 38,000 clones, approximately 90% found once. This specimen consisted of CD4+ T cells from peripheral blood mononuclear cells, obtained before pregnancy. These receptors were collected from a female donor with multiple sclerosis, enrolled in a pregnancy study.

CDR3 nucleotide sequence: TGTGCCAGCTCACCAAGGGGCAGGGCCCCTACTGAAGCTTTCTTT. As protein: CASSPRGRAPTEAFF. J is TRBJ1-1 and V is TRBV18, with a possible D match to TRBD1 (5 bases). V lost 2 bases, J lost 5 bases, and 15 bases lay in between. Germline lookup yields CDR1 KGHSH and CDR2 LQKENI. This CDR3 contains 15 residues.

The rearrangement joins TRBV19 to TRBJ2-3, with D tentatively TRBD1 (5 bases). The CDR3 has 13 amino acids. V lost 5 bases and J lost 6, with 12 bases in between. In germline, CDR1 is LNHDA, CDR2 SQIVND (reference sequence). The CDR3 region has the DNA TGTGCCAGTAGTGGATACAGGTTTGATACGCAGTATTTT. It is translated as CASSGYRFDTQYF.

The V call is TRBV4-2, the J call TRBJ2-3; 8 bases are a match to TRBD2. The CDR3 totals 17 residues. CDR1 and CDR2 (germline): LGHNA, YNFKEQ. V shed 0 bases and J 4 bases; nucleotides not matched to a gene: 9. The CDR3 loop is CASSQDRTSGGSDTQYF. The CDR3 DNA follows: TGTGCCAGCAGCCAAGATCGTACCAGCGGGGGATCAGATACGCAGTATTTT.

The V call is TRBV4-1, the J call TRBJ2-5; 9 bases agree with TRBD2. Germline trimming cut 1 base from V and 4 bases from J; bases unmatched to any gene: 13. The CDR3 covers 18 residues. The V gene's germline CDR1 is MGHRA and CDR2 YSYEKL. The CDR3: CASSQGGLALTRAETQYF. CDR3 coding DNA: TGCGCCAGCAGCCAAGGGGGACTAGCACTTACCCGGGCAGAGACCCAGTACTTC.

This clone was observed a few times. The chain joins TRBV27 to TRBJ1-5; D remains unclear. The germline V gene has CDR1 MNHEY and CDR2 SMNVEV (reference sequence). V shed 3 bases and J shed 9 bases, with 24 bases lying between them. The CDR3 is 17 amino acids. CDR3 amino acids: CASSLYGGRAGFRPQHF. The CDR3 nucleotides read TGTGCCAGCAGTTTGTACGGCGGGAGGGCTGGTTTTAGGCCCCAGCATTTT.

For the CDR3, the DNA is TGTGCCAGTAGTCCCCGACTAGCGGGGGGTCCCTCCTACAATGAGCAGTTCTTC. Protein: CASSPRLAGGPSYNEQFF. The gene calls are TRBV19 and TRBJ2-1, with 13 bases matching TRBD2. The germline gives CDR1 LNHDA, CDR2 SQIVND (reference sequence). The CDR3 covers 18 residues. Trimming removed 5 bases from V and 0 bases from J; junction bases left unmatched: 7.

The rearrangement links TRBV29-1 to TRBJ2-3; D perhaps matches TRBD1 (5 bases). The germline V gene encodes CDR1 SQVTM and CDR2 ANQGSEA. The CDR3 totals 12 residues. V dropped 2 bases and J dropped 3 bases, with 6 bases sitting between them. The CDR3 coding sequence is TGCAGCGTTGAAAGGGGAACAGATACGCAGTATTTT. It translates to CSVERGTDTQYF.

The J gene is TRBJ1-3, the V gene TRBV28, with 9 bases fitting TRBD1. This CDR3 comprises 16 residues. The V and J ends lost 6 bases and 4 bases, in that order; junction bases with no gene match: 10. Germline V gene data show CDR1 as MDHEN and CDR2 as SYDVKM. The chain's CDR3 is CASSAWGQGGGNTIYF. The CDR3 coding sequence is TGTGCCAGCAGCGCTTGGGGACAGGGCGGCGGAAACACCATATATTTT.

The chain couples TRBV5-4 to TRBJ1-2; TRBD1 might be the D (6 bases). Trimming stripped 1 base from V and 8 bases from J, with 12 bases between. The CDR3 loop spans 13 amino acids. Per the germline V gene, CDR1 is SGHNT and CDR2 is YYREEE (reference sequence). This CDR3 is CASSLKHRDGYTF. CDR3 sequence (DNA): TGTGCCAGCAGCTTGAAACACAGGGACGGCTACACCTTC. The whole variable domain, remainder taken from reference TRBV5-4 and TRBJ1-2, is ETGVTQSPTHLIKTRGQQVTLRCSSQSGHNTVSWYQQALGQGPQFIFQYYREEENGRGNFPPRFSGLQFPNYSSELNVNALELDDSALYLCASSLKHRDGYTFGSGTRLTVV.

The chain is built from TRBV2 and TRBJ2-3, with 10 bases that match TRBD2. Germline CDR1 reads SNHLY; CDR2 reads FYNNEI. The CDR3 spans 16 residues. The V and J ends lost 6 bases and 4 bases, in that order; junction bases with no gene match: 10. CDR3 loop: CASRATPAGGPDTQYF. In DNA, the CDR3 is TGTGCCAGCAGAGCCACCCCAGCGGGGGGGCCAGATACGCAGTATTTT.

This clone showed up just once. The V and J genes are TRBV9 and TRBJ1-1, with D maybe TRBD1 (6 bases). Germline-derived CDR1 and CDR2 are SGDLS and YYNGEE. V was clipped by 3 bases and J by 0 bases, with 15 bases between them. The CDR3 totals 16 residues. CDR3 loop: CASSGIGGPMNTEAFF. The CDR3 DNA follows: TGTGCCAGCAGCGGGATCGGGGGGCCCATGAACACTGAAGCTTTCTTT.

The CDR3: CASSPTGQGVTYNEQFF. The DNA for the CDR3 is TGTGCCAGCTCACCCACGGGACAGGGTGTTACCTACAATGAGCAGTTCTTC. The V gene is TRBV18, the J gene TRBJ2-1; TRBD1 matches at 9 bases. CDR1 is KGHSH and CDR2 is LQKENI in the germline V gene. Trimming took 3 bases from V and 2 from J; bases not matched to a gene: 8. This CDR3 has 17 amino acids.

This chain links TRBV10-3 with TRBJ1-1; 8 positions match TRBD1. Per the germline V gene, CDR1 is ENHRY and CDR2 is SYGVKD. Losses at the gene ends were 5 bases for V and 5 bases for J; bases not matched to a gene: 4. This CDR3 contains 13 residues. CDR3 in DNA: TGTGCCATCAGTTGGGGACAGGAGACTGAAGCTTTCTTT. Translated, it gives CAISWGQETEAFF.

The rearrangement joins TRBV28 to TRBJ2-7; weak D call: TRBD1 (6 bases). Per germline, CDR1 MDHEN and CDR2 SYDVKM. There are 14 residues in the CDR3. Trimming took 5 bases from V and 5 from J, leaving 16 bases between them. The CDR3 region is CASSVTRGRDEQYF. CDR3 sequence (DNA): TGTGCCAGCAGTGTTACCAGGGGTAGGGACGAGCAGTACTTC. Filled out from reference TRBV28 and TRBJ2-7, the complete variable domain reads DVKVTQSSRYLVKRTGEKVFLECVQDMDHENMFWYRQDPGLGLRLIYFSYDVKMKEKGDIPEGYSVSREKKERFSLILESASTNQTSMYLCASSVTRGRDEQYFGPGTRLTVT.

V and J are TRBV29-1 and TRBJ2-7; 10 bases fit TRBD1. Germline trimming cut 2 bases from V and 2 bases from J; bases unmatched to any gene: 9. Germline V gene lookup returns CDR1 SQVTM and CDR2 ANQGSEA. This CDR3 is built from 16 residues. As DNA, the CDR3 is TGCAGCGTTGAATCGTTCGGACAGGGGGGAACCTACGAGCAGTACTTC. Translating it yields CSVESFGQGGTYEQYF.

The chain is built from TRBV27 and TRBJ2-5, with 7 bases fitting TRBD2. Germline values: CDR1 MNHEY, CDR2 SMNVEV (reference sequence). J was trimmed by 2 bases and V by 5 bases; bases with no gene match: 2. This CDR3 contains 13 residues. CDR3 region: CASSGGGQETQYF. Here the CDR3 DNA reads TGTGCCAGCAGTGGGGGGGGACAAGAGACCCAGTACTTC.

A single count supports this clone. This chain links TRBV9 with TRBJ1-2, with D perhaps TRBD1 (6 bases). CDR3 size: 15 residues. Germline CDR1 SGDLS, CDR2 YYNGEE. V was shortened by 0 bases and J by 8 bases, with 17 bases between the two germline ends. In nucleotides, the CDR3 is TGTGCCAGCAGCGTAGCTTCCCCGACAGGTGGAGGCTACACCTTC. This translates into CASSVASPTGGGYTF.

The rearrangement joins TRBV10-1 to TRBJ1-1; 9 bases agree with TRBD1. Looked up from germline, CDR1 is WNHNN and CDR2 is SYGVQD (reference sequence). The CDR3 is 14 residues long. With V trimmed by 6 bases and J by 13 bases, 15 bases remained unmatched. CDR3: CASRPGTGTGKVFF. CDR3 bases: TGCGCCAGCAGACCGGGGACAGGGACCGGGAAGGTTTTCTTT.

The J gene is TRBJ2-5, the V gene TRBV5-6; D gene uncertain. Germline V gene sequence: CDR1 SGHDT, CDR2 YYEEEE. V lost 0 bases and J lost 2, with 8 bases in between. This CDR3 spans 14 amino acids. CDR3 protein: CASSLVQTQETQYF. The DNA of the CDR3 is TGTGCCAGCAGCTTGGTTCAGACTCAAGAGACCCAGTACTTC. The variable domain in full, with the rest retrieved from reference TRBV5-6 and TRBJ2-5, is DAGVTQSPTHLIKTRGQQVTLRCSPKSGHDTVSWYQQALGQGPQFIFQYYEEEERQRGNFPDRFSGHQFPNYSSELNVNALLLGDSALYLCASSLVQTQETQYFGPGTRLLVL.

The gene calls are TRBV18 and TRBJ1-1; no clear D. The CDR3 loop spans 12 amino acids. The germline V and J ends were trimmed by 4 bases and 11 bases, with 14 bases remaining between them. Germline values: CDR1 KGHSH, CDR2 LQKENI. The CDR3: CASSLSSAGAFF. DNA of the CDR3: TGTGCCAGCTCACTGTCCAGCGCCGGGGCTTTCTTT.

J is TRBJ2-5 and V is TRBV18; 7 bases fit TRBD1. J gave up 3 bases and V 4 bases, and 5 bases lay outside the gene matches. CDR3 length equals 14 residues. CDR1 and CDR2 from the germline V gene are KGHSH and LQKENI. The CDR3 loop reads CASSLGQVKETQYF. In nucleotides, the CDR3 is TGTGCCAGCTCACTAGGACAGGTTAAAGAGACCCAGTACTTC.

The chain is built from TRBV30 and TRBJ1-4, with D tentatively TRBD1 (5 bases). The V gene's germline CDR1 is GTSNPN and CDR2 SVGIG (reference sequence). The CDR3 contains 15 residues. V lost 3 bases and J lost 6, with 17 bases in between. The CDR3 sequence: CAWRKTGARDEKLFF. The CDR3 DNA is TGTGCCTGGAGGAAAACAGGTGCCCGCGATGAAAAACTGTTTTTT.

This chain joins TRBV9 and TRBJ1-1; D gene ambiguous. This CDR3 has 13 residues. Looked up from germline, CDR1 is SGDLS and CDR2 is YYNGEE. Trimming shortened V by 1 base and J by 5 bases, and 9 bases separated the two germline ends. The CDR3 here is CASSVIAGTEAFF. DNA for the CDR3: TGTGCCAGCAGCGTAATTGCGGGAACTGAAGCTTTCTTT.

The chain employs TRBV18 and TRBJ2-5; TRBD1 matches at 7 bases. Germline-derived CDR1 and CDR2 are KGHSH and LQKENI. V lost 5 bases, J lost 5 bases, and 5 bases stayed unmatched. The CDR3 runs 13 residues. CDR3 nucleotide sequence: TGTGCCAGCTCAAGGGGGCACGGGGAGACCCAGTACTTC. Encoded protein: CASSRGHGETQYF.

CDR3 region: CASVDRRSGNTIYF. As DNA, the CDR3 is TGTGCCAGTGTTGACAGGAGGTCTGGAAACACCATATATTTT. The rearrangement links TRBV19 to TRBJ1-3; a weak D match, TRBD1 (6 bases). The CDR3 runs 14 residues. CDR1 LNHDA and CDR2 SQIVND come from the germline V gene (reference sequence). V lost 8 bases and J 1 base, leaving 12 bases between the germline ends.

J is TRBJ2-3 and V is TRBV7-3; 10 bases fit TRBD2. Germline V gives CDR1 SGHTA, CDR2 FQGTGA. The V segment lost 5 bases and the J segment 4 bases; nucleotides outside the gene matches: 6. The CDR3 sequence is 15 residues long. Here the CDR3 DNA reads TGTGCCAGCAGCCACACTAGCGGGGACGCAGATACGCAGTATTTT. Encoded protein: CASSHTSGDADTQYF.

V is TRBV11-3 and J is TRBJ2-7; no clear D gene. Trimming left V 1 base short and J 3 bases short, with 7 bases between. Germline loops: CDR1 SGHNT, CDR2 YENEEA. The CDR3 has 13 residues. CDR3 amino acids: CASSLASGYEQYF. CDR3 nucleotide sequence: TGTGCCAGCAGCTTAGCCTCAGGCTACGAGCAGTACTTC.

CDR3 sequence reads: CSVVGTSGANEQFF. In nucleotides, the CDR3 is TGCAGCGTTGTCGGGACTAGCGGGGCCAATGAGCAGTTCTTC. This sequence joins TRBV29-1 and TRBJ2-1; 13 bases agree with TRBD2. V trimming: 4 bases; J trimming: 6 bases; junction bases outside the gene matches: 3. Germline CDR1 SQVTM, CDR2 ANQGSEA. The CDR3 is 14 residues long.

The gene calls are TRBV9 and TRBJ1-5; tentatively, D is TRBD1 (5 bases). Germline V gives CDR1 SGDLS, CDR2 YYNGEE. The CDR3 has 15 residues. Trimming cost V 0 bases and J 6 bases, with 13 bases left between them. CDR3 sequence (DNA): TGTGCCAGCAGCGTAGCAGGAGGGGCGGGTCAGCCCCAGCATTTT. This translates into CASSVAGGAGQPQHF.